The rows below give T cell receptor beta chains drawn from one sample of a study of T cell repertoires in cytomegalovirus infection. TCRdb analysed the reads with MiXCR anew, one entry per CDR3 protein. The sample shows approximately 550,000 distinct CDR3 sequences, more than 15% of them seen only once. The sequenced sample consisted of CD8+ T cells from PBMCs. The receptors come from a human donor in good health (CMV status not recorded). Some clones in this sample may be carry-over from other donors' samples. Each CDR3 is given with its conserved first and last residue. Each record gives: CDR3 DNA, CDR3 protein, clone size, J gene, V gene, D gene. The D gene is left open where the match is weak. Not every row has a clone size; where given, it reads once, few, many or a size class.

CDR3nt: TGTGCCAGCAGCCCAAGGACTAGCGGGCAAACCTACGAGCAGTACTTC; CDR3aa: CASSPRTSGQTYEQYF; abundance: few; j_gene: TRBJ2-7; v_gene: TRBV9; d_gene: TRBD2
CDR3nt: TGTGCCAGCAGTGAAAAGAGCGGGAGGTCTTCGGATTTT; CDR3aa: CASSEKSGRSSDF; abundance: NA; j_gene: TRBJ2-2; v_gene: TRBV6-1; d_gene: TRBD2
CDR3nt: TGTGCCAGCGCCACGACTAGCGGGAGTTCCTACAATGAGCAGTTCTTC; CDR3aa: CASATTSGSSYNEQFF; abundance: many; j_gene: TRBJ2-1; v_gene: TRBV7-9; d_gene: TRBD2
CDR3nt: TGTGCCAGCAGCTTAGCCGGGAAACCATTACGAGGTGAGCAGTTCTTC; CDR3aa: CASSLAGKPLRGEQFF; abundance: many; j_gene: TRBJ2-1; v_gene: TRBV7-8; d_gene: NA
CDR3nt: TGTGCCAGCAGCCGCCTCCAAAATACCGGGACGGGCTACTACGAGCAGTACTTC; CDR3aa: CASSRLQNTGTGYYEQYF; abundance: many; j_gene: TRBJ2-7; v_gene: TRBV3-1; d_gene: NA
CDR3nt: TGTGCCAGCAGTTTATCGGGCAGGGGTCTTCCATACGAGCAGTACTTC; CDR3aa: CASSLSGRGLPYEQYF; abundance: many; j_gene: TRBJ2-7; v_gene: TRBV27; d_gene: NA
CDR3nt: TGTGCCAGCAGGGGCGACACTCGCTCCTATAATTCACCCCTCCACTTT; CDR3aa: CASRGDTRSYNSPLHF; abundance: few; j_gene: TRBJ1-6; v_gene: TRBV2; d_gene: NA
CDR3nt: TGTGCCAGCAGCCCCGATGGAGGCAGCTCCTACGAGCAGTACTTC; CDR3aa: CASSPDGGSSYEQYF; abundance: many; j_gene: TRBJ2-7; v_gene: TRBV7-6; d_gene: NA
CDR3nt: TGTGCCAGCAGCTCCCAGGACAGGGGGACTGAAGCTTTCTTT; CDR3aa: CASSSQDRGTEAFF; abundance: many; j_gene: TRBJ1-1; v_gene: TRBV5-4; d_gene: TRBD1
CDR3nt: TGTGCTAGTGGTGACCGTTACGAGCAGTACTTC; CDR3aa: CASGDRYEQYF; abundance: many; j_gene: TRBJ2-7; v_gene: TRBV12-5; d_gene: NA
CDR3nt: TGTGCCAGCAGCCCATTATTGGGGGGACTAGCGCCGAACAATGAGCAGTTCTTC; CDR3aa: CASSPLLGGLAPNNEQFF; abundance: many; j_gene: TRBJ2-1; v_gene: TRBV11-3; d_gene: TRBD2
CDR3nt: TGTGCCAGCAGTTTATCTAGGTCTTCCGGGGAGCTGTTTTTT; CDR3aa: CASSLSRSSGELFF; abundance: NA; j_gene: TRBJ2-2; v_gene: TRBV28; d_gene: NA
CDR3nt: TGTGCCAGCAGCTTAATCGGACAGGGATCCTACGAGCAGTACTTC; CDR3aa: CASSLIGQGSYEQYF; abundance: many; j_gene: TRBJ2-7; v_gene: TRBV7-9; d_gene: TRBD1
CDR3nt: TGTGCCAGCAGGACTCTTTTTGCTGAAGCTTTCTTT; CDR3aa: CASRTLFAEAFF; abundance: few; j_gene: TRBJ1-1; v_gene: TRBV6-5; d_gene: NA
CDR3nt: TGTGCCAGCTCCCGAGGAAACATTCAGTACTTC; CDR3aa: CASSRGNIQYF; abundance: few; j_gene: TRBJ2-4; v_gene: TRBV27; d_gene: NA
CDR3nt: TGTGCCAGCGCGAGAGGGGAGGGCTACACCTTC; CDR3aa: CASARGEGYTF; abundance: NA; j_gene: TRBJ1-2; v_gene: TRBV9; d_gene: NA
CDR3nt: TGTGCCATCTTCCAGCCGGGACAGGGCCCTACAAGCTCCTACAATGAGCAGTTCTTC; CDR3aa: CAIFQPGQGPTSSYNEQFF; abundance: few; j_gene: TRBJ2-1; v_gene: TRBV10-3; d_gene: TRBD1
CDR3nt: TGTGCCAGCACCGGTGGGGGACTAGCCAAAAACATTCAGTACTTC; CDR3aa: CASTGGGLAKNIQYF; abundance: many; j_gene: TRBJ2-4; v_gene: TRBV12-3/TRBV12-4; d_gene: NA
CDR3nt: TGTGCCAGCAGTTCTCAGCGGGAGAGGGACAAAAACATTCAGTACTTC; CDR3aa: CASSSQRERDKNIQYF; abundance: many; j_gene: TRBJ2-4; v_gene: TRBV28; d_gene: TRBD2
CDR3nt: TGTGCCATCAGTCGCGAGAAGGGACAGCCTCATCAGCCCCAGCATTTT; CDR3aa: CAISREKGQPHQPQHF; abundance: NA; j_gene: TRBJ1-5; v_gene: TRBV10-3; d_gene: TRBD1
CDR3nt: TGTGCCAGCAGCCCCCAGCGGACCCTCTCCTACGAGCAGTACTTC; CDR3aa: CASSPQRTLSYEQYF; abundance: many; j_gene: TRBJ2-7; v_gene: TRBV28; d_gene: NA
CDR3nt: TGTGCCAGCAGTTACACCGTCGACAGGGTATCCCACGAGCAGTACTTC; CDR3aa: CASSYTVDRVSHEQYF; abundance: few; j_gene: TRBJ2-7; v_gene: TRBV6-8; d_gene: TRBD1
CDR3nt: TGTGCCAGCAGCTGGGGCGAGAACGAGCAGTACTTC; CDR3aa: CASSWGENEQYF; abundance: many; j_gene: TRBJ2-7; v_gene: TRBV11-2; d_gene: NA
CDR3nt: TGTGCCAGCAGCCCTGCCGGGACAGGGTCCTACGAGCAGTACTTC; CDR3aa: CASSPAGTGSYEQYF; abundance: many; j_gene: TRBJ2-7; v_gene: TRBV5-6; d_gene: TRBD1
CDR3nt: TGTGACAGCCACGGAAATAGCGCTCCATACCGGTACGAGAAGTACTTC; CDR3aa: CDSHGNSAPYRYEKYF; abundance: NA; j_gene: TRBJ2-7; v_gene: TRBV2; d_gene: NA
CDR3nt: TGTGCCAGCAGCCCCACGGACTCTTCAACTAATGAAAAACTGTTTTTT; CDR3aa: CASSPTDSSTNEKLFF; abundance: NA; j_gene: TRBJ1-4; v_gene: TRBV4-2; d_gene: NA
CDR3nt: TGTGCCAGCAGTCCGGGGGACAGGGGGAATGAAAAACTGTTTTTT; CDR3aa: CASSPGDRGNEKLFF; abundance: NA; j_gene: TRBJ1-4; v_gene: TRBV28; d_gene: TRBD1
CDR3nt: TGTGCCAGCAGCCAAGATCTTGGAGAGAACACTGAAGCTTTCTTT; CDR3aa: CASSQDLGENTEAFF; abundance: few; j_gene: TRBJ1-1; v_gene: TRBV4-2; d_gene: NA
CDR3nt: TGTGCCAGCAGCCGGACTTCAAACAATGAGCAGTTCTTC; CDR3aa: CASSRTSNNEQFF; abundance: many; j_gene: TRBJ2-1; v_gene: TRBV6-1; d_gene: NA
CDR3nt: TGTGCCAGCAGTCGGGGACTCAATCAGCCCCAGCATTTT; CDR3aa: CASSRGLNQPQHF; abundance: many; j_gene: TRBJ1-5; v_gene: TRBV27; d_gene: NA
CDR3nt: TGTGCCAGCAGGGGACAAGCTGGAGCTTTCTTT; CDR3aa: CASRGQAGAFF; abundance: many; j_gene: TRBJ1-1; v_gene: TRBV2; d_gene: NA
CDR3nt: TGTGCCAGCAGCCAAGGTACTGTGAAACGTGGTACTGAAGCTTTCTTT; CDR3aa: CASSQGTVKRGTEAFF; abundance: few; j_gene: TRBJ1-1; v_gene: TRBV14; d_gene: NA
CDR3nt: TGTGCTAGTGGTTTGAATCAGGGGGCGGAGGAGCTGTACTTC; CDR3aa: CASGLNQGAEELYF; abundance: NA; j_gene: TRBJ2-7; v_gene: TRBV12-5; d_gene: TRBD1
CDR3nt: TGTGCCAGCAGCCCCGGAAGAAATCAGCCCCAGCATTTT; CDR3aa: CASSPGRNQPQHF; abundance: many; j_gene: TRBJ1-5; v_gene: TRBV7-6; d_gene: NA
CDR3nt: TGTGCCAGTAGTTCCCGGGACAACTACGAGCAGTACTTC; CDR3aa: CASSSRDNYEQYF; abundance: many; j_gene: TRBJ2-7; v_gene: TRBV19; d_gene: NA
CDR3nt: TGTGCCAGCAGCCTGCCGGGACTAGGTTACAATGAGCAGTTCTTC; CDR3aa: CASSLPGLGYNEQFF; abundance: many; j_gene: TRBJ2-1; v_gene: TRBV7-6; d_gene: TRBD2
CDR3nt: TGTGCCAGTAGCGCGACAGGGGGCGAACATACGGCTTTCTTT; CDR3aa: CASSATGGEHTAFF; abundance: few; j_gene: TRBJ1-1; v_gene: TRBV19; d_gene: TRBD1
CDR3nt: TGTGCTAGTGGTTCATCAAGCGGACAGCTGAATAATTCACCCCTCCACTTT; CDR3aa: CASGSSSGQLNNSPLHF; abundance: many; j_gene: TRBJ1-6; v_gene: TRBV12-5; d_gene: NA
CDR3nt: TGTGCCAGAAGCTCCTGTAAAGGAAGCGGGGAGCTGTTTTTT; CDR3aa: CARSSCKGSGELFF; abundance: NA; j_gene: TRBJ2-2; v_gene: TRBV5-3; d_gene: NA
CDR3nt: TGTGCCAGCAGTCTCCTGGGGGGGTCAGGCGAAAAACTGTTTTTT; CDR3aa: CASSLLGGSGEKLFF; abundance: many; j_gene: TRBJ1-4; v_gene: TRBV27; d_gene: NA
CDR3nt: TGTGCCAGCAGCTCACCTCACGTCTGGGACAGGGGGCAGGACGAGCAGTACTTC; CDR3aa: CASSSPHVWDRGQDEQYF; abundance: many; j_gene: TRBJ2-7; v_gene: TRBV6-2/TRBV6-3; d_gene: TRBD1
CDR3nt: TGTGCCAGCAGTGAGGGACAGCTCCCCGAGCAGTACTTC; CDR3aa: CASSEGQLPEQYF; abundance: NA; j_gene: TRBJ2-7; v_gene: TRBV2; d_gene: TRBD1
CDR3nt: TGTGCCAGCAGCTTACTTCAGGGTAGCAATGAGCAGTTCTTC; CDR3aa: CASSLLQGSNEQFF; abundance: many; j_gene: TRBJ2-1; v_gene: TRBV7-9; d_gene: NA
CDR3nt: TGTGCCAGCAGTTACCTATCCTGGGGTAACTATGGCTACACCTTC; CDR3aa: CASSYLSWGNYGYTF; abundance: few; j_gene: TRBJ1-2; v_gene: TRBV6-5; d_gene: NA
CDR3nt: TGTGCCACCGAGCGGGAGGCCATTGAGACCCAGTACTTC; CDR3aa: CATEREAIETQYF; abundance: many; j_gene: TRBJ2-5; v_gene: TRBV28; d_gene: TRBD2
CDR3nt: TGTGCCAACAGTTTATCGCCTACCCGGAACCCGAACACCGGGGAGCTGTTTTTT; CDR3aa: CANSLSPTRNPNTGELFF; abundance: NA; j_gene: TRBJ2-2; v_gene: TRBV28; d_gene: NA
CDR3nt: TGTGCCAGCAGCTTGGGGCAGGCCGTCAATCAGCCCCAGCATTTT; CDR3aa: CASSLGQAVNQPQHF; abundance: NA; j_gene: TRBJ1-5; v_gene: TRBV5-6; d_gene: NA
CDR3nt: TGTGCCTGGAGGCCAGACGCGGTCCCTGAAGCTTTCTTT; CDR3aa: CAWRPDAVPEAFF; abundance: NA; j_gene: TRBJ1-1; v_gene: TRBV30; d_gene: NA
CDR3nt: TGCAGTGCCCCAGGGGGCGTAAGCCAGGAGACCCAGTACTTC; CDR3aa: CSAPGGVSQETQYF; abundance: NA; j_gene: TRBJ2-5; v_gene: TRBV20-1; d_gene: TRBD1
CDR3nt: TGCGCCAGCAGCCTCCTCCCCGGGACAGATAACACTGAAGCTTTCTTT; CDR3aa: CASSLLPGTDNTEAFF; abundance: NA; j_gene: TRBJ1-1; v_gene: TRBV4-1; d_gene: TRBD1
CDR3nt: TGTGCCAGCAGTCGGGCTGTTAACACCGGGGAGCTGTTTTTT; CDR3aa: CASSRAVNTGELFF; abundance: few; j_gene: TRBJ2-2; v_gene: TRBV6-5; d_gene: NA
CDR3nt: TGTGCCAGTACAGGGGGGCACGGCTACGAGCAGTACTTC; CDR3aa: CASTGGHGYEQYF; abundance: few; j_gene: TRBJ2-7; v_gene: TRBV19; d_gene: NA
CDR3nt: TGTGCCATCAGTGAGATATGGTACGAGCAGTACTTC; CDR3aa: CAISEIWYEQYF; abundance: NA; j_gene: TRBJ2-7; v_gene: TRBV10-3; d_gene: NA
CDR3nt: TGTGCCAGCAGCGTTCGACAGGACCCCCGTGAGCAGTTCTTC; CDR3aa: CASSVRQDPREQFF; abundance: few; j_gene: TRBJ2-1; v_gene: TRBV5-5; d_gene: NA